This passage covers 26 T cell receptor beta chains from one sample sequenced in a study of radiotherapy plus CTLA-4 blockade in lung cancer. The table came from immunoSEQ multiplex PCR; TCRdb's copy has only in-frame clones and leaves some out. The sample comprises over 50,000 clones, approximately 79% of which are singletons, and 2.5% to 3.5% rests with the top ten. The material was peripheral blood, obtained from a patient treated with radiotherapy plus ipilimumab. All receptors come from a human donor with non-small cell lung cancer who had a partial response to radiotherapy plus ipilimumab.

This chain uses TRBV7-2 with TRBJ1-4; D gene unclear. Germline CDR1 is SGHTA and CDR2 is FQGNSA. This CDR3 has 15 residues. With 2 bases removed from V and 4 bases from J, the gap between germline ends came to 11 bases. CDR3: CASSLIFQVNEKLFF. CDR3 DNA: TGTGCCAGCAGCTTAATTTTCCAGGTTAATGAAAAACTGTTTTTT. Filled out from reference TRBV7-2 and TRBJ1-4, the complete variable domain reads GAGVSQSPSNKVTEKGKDVELRCDPISGHTALYWYRQSLGQGLEFLIYFQGNSAPDKSGLPSDRFSAERTGGSVSTLTIQRTQQEDSAVYLCASSLIFQVNEKLFFGSGTQLSVL.

The J gene is TRBJ2-3, the V gene TRBV28; D possibly corresponds to TRBD1 (5 bases). The V end was cut by 3 bases, the J end by 8 bases, with 15 bases between. Germline V gene data show CDR1 as MDHEN and CDR2 as SYDVKM. The CDR3 runs 14 residues. The CDR3 region is CASSLNGLGVTQYF. DNA for the CDR3: TGTGCCAGCAGTTTGAACGGGTTAGGGGTTACGCAGTATTTT.

A word on this clone: The junction does not match germline at one end; this may be a read error. This rearrangement joins TRBV11-3 to TRBJ2-2; 8 bases line up with TRBD1. Germline V gene data show CDR1 as SGHNT and CDR2 as YENEEA. The CDR3 spans 13 residues. CDR3 coding DNA: TGTGCCAGCAGCCTAGACAGGGGAAGGGAGCTGTTTTTT. It codes for CASSLDRGRELFF.

The V call is TRBV5-1, the J call TRBJ2-7; TRBD2 might be the D (5 bases). Trimming pared 1 base from V and 2 bases from J, leaving 7 bases between. Per the germline V gene, CDR1 is SGHRS and CDR2 is YFSETQ. The CDR3 extends over 13 amino acids. The CDR3 reads CASSLRETYEQYF. The CDR3 nucleotides are TGCGCCAGCAGCTTGCGGGAAACCTACGAGCAGTACTTC.

The V gene is TRBV11-2, the J gene TRBJ1-1; the D is unclear. CDR1 is SGHAT, CDR2 FQNNGV, per germline. The CDR3 totals 16 residues. The germline V and J ends were trimmed by 9 bases and 1 base, with 21 bases remaining between them. Written as DNA, the CDR3 is TGTGCCAGAAACGTCCCCGGTGTTAGTAGGAACACTGAAGCTTTCTTT. This gives the protein CARNVPGVSRNTEAFF.

The DNA for the CDR3 is TGTGCCAGCAGTTTAACAGGGGGCTGGTACGAGCAGTACTTC. Residues: CASSLTGGWYEQYF. V gene TRBV27 combines with J gene TRBJ2-7, with 9 bases fitting TRBD1. This CDR3 has 14 amino acids. Germline loops: CDR1 MNHEY, CDR2 SMNVEV (reference sequence). V was clipped by 2 bases and J by 4 bases; unmatched bases: 3.

The chain has TRBV30 and TRBJ1-5; 8 bases map to TRBD1. V lost 7 bases to trimming and J lost 6 bases; unmatched junction nucleotides: 5. This CDR3 is built from 12 residues. Germline lookup yields CDR1 GTSNPN and CDR2 SVGIG (reference sequence). DNA of the CDR3: TGTGCCTTGGACAGGGTCGGTCAGCCCCAGCATTTT. Amino acid sequence: CALDRVGQPQHF.

In its sample, this clone was seen a few times. The chain joins TRBV19 to TRBJ2-3, with D unresolved. The V gene lost 2 bases and the J gene lost 1 base, with 13 bases spanning the gap. The CDR3 loop spans 16 amino acids. Germline CDR1 LNHDA, CDR2 SQIVND (reference sequence). The CDR3 DNA sequence: TGTGCCAGTAGTATATCCTTCCCCCTTGGCACAGATACGCAGTATTTT. This gives the protein CASSISFPLGTDTQYF. Combining the CDR3 with reference TRBV19 and TRBJ2-3 gives the whole variable domain DGGITQSPKYLFRKEGQNVTLSCEQNLNHDAMYWYRQDPGQGLRLIYYSQIVNDFQKGDIAEGYSVSREKKESFPLTVTSAQKNPTAFYLCASSISFPLGTDTQYFGPGTRLTVL.

This sequence joins TRBV6-5 and TRBJ2-1, with 9 positions matching TRBD1. The CDR3 has 15 residues. Trimming cost V 7 bases and J 2 bases; bases outside gene matches: 6. Germline V gives CDR1 MNHEY, CDR2 SVGAGI. CDR3 coding DNA: TGTGCCAGCAAAACGGGACAGGGACCCTACAATGAGCAGTTCTTC. Translating it yields CASKTGQGPYNEQFF.

The chain joins TRBV6-1 to TRBJ2-1; possibly TRBD2 for D (5 bases). Germline lookup yields CDR1 MNHNS and CDR2 SASEGT. Deletions cut 7 bases from V and 10 bases from J, with 11 bases between. The CDR3 spans 11 residues. DNA for the CDR3: TGTGCCAGCAACGGGGTTGTGGAGCAGTTCTTC. It codes for CASNGVVEQFF.

The chain carries TRBV7-9 and TRBJ1-5; D is undetermined. V lost 1 base and J 4 bases, leaving 5 bases between the germline ends. The germline V gene encodes CDR1 SEHNR and CDR2 FQNEAQ (reference sequence). The CDR3 loop spans 13 amino acids. CDR3 sequence: CASSLGENQPQHF. CDR3 DNA sequence: TGTGCCAGCAGCTTAGGAGAGAATCAGCCCCAGCATTTT.

The chain employs TRBV6-1 and TRBJ1-6; 7 bases are a match to TRBD1. The CDR3 runs 14 residues. From germline, CDR1 is MNHNS and CDR2 SASEGT. J gave up 7 bases and V 3 bases, and 3 bases lay outside the gene matches. The CDR3 region is CASSETGKNSPLHF. The CDR3, as DNA: TGTGCCAGCAGTGAGACAGGGAAAAATTCACCCCTCCACTTT.

The chain joins TRBV7-7 to TRBJ1-1; D possibly corresponds to TRBD1 (5 bases). Trimming cost V 3 bases and J 10 bases, with 15 bases left between them. The CDR3 has 13 amino acids. Germline lookup yields CDR1 SSHAT and CDR2 FNYEAQ (reference sequence). The DNA for the CDR3 is TGTGCCAGCAGCTTCCCACAGGCGCCTGTAGCTTTCTTT. Encoded protein: CASSFPQAPVAFF.

The chain links TRBV9 to TRBJ2-1; 11 bases map to TRBD2. Unmatched junction bases numbered 13, after V lost 4 bases and J lost 1 base. This CDR3 has 19 amino acids. From germline, CDR1 is SGDLS and CDR2 YYNGEE. The DNA of the CDR3 is TGTGCCAGCAGCTCCCCCCGGGATAGCGGGGGGGTGTCCTACAATGAGCAGTTCTTC. This sequence encodes CASSSPRDSGGVSYNEQFF.

The V gene is TRBV4-1, the J gene TRBJ2-7; tentative D call: TRBD1 (6 bases). Deletions cut 0 bases from V and 4 bases from J, with 16 bases between. CDR1 is MGHRA, CDR2 YSYEKL, per germline. This CDR3 contains 16 residues. This chain's CDR3 is CASSQEGRGQRYEQYF. In DNA, the CDR3 is TGCGCCAGCAGCCAAGAAGGAAGGGGACAAAGGTACGAGCAGTACTTC.

The chain carries TRBV6-1 and TRBJ1-1; D is uncertain. Germline CDR1 MNHNS, CDR2 SASEGT. The CDR3 contains 14 residues. V was clipped by 6 bases and J by 1 base, with 12 bases between them. In DNA form, the CDR3 reads TGTGCCAGCAGCGGCTTTGGCGGGAACACTGAAGCTTTCTTT. This codes for CASSGFGGNTEAFF.

The J gene is TRBJ2-7, the V gene TRBV13; TRBD1 agrees at 9 bases. Trimming cost V 0 bases and J 5 bases; bases outside gene matches: 2. Germline loops: CDR1 PRHDT, CDR2 FYEKMQ (reference sequence). The CDR3 is made up of 14 amino acids. This CDR3 is CASSLGQGANEQYF. The CDR3 DNA is TGTGCCAGCAGCTTAGGACAGGGGGCGAACGAGCAGTACTTC.

This clone was seen once. V gene TRBV15 combines with J gene TRBJ1-5; D not certain. The germline CDR1 and CDR2 sequences are LNHNV and YYDKDF (reference sequence). The V end was cut by 1 base, the J end by 3 bases, with 7 bases between. This CDR3 contains 14 residues. The CDR3 protein is CATSRVGDNQPQHF. CDR3 DNA sequence: TGTGCCACCAGCAGAGTGGGCGACAATCAGCCCCAGCATTTT.

This clone appeared a few times. The V call is TRBV1, the J call TRBJ2-2; whether TRBD1, the table's D call, matches the DNA was not checked. TRBV1 is a pseudogene segment. The CDR3 spans 16 residues. CDR3 loop: CTSSQDGDRGSGELFF. As DNA, the CDR3 is TGCACCAGCAGCCAAGATGGGGACAGGGGGTCCGGGGAGCTGTTTTTT.

The table lists this clone with a count of one. The CDR3 DNA reads TGCGCTTCGGCGGGGCAGGGGGTTGGCTACACCTTC. Translating gives CASAGQGVGYTF. The chain recombines TRBV5-1 with TRBJ1-2; the match to TRBD1 covers 7 bases. Germline lookup yields CDR1 SGHRS and CDR2 YFSETQ. The CDR3 runs 12 residues. The full variable domain, completed using reference TRBV5-1 and TRBJ1-2, is KAGVTQTPRYLIKTRGQQVTLSCSPISGHRSVSWYQQTPGQGLQFLFEYFSETQRNKGNFPGRFSGRQFSNSRSEMNVSTLELGDSALYLCASAGQGVGYTFGSGTRLTVV.

The chain combines TRBV5-1 with TRBJ1-2; D not resolved. The CDR3 is 14 amino acids. With 0 bases removed from V and 1 base from J, the gap between germline ends came to 7 bases. Germline CDR1 and CDR2: SGHRS and YFSETQ. As DNA, the CDR3 is TGCGCCAGCAGCTTGGAACAGCATAACTATGGCTACACCTTC. Amino acid sequence: CASSLEQHNYGYTF.

The chain joins TRBV5-1 to TRBJ1-5; D unclear. Germline CDR1 SGHRS, CDR2 YFSETQ. The V end was cut by 2 bases, the J end by 2 bases, with 5 bases between. The CDR3 consists of 13 residues. For the CDR3, the DNA is TGCGCCAGCAGCTTCTCCGGCAATCAGCCCCAGCATTTT. It translates to CASSFSGNQPQHF.

V gene TRBV5-1 combines with J gene TRBJ2-3; tentatively, D is TRBD2 (7 bases). V was cut by 0 bases and J by 4 bases, with 12 bases left in between. The CDR3 has 15 residues. Germline V lookup: CDR1 SGHRS, CDR2 YFSETQ. CDR3 nucleotide sequence: TGCGCCAGCAGCTTGGAGGGGGGGACCCCAGATACGCAGTATTTT. Encoded protein: CASSLEGGTPDTQYF.

This clone appeared once. This chain connects TRBV5-1 to TRBJ1-3; D possibly corresponds to TRBD1 (6 bases). The CDR3 is 16 residues long. Trimming removed 3 bases from V and 4 bases from J, with 17 bases in between. CDR1 is SGHRS, CDR2 YFSETQ, per germline. The CDR3: CASSWPGGQEGNTIYF. In DNA form, the CDR3 reads TGCGCCAGCAGCTGGCCGGGGGGGCAGGAAGGAAACACCATATATTTT.

This clone showed up just once. As DNA, the CDR3 is TGTGCCAGCAGTTTTCGACGGGGGGACACTGAAGCTTTCTTT. It specifies CASSFRRGDTEAFF. The rearrangement joins TRBV6-5 to TRBJ1-1; a possible D gene is TRBD1 (5 bases). Trimming cost V 4 bases and J 3 bases, with 12 bases left between them. From germline, CDR1 is MNHEY and CDR2 SVGAGI. The CDR3 totals 14 residues.

This clone was observed once. The chain uses TRBV7-8 and TRBJ2-5; a weak D match, TRBD2 (5 bases). The V end was cut by 1 base, the J end by 5 bases, with 8 bases between. The CDR3 is 13 amino acids. Looked up from germline, CDR1 is SGHVS and CDR2 is FQNEAQ. The DNA for the CDR3 is TGTGCCAGCAGCTTAGGAGCGGTGGAGACCCAGTACTTC. This encodes CASSLGAVETQYF.